The text below deals with one T cell receptor (beta chain). The CDR3 contains 19 residues. This sample is part of a study of blood T cells in healthy people across ages. Through a sample-barcoded 5' primer and a J-beta primer mix, a second PCR was run for roughly 6 to 12 cycles. MiXCR, applied by TCRdb to the 5' RACE reads, yields one record per CDR3 protein. The sample records about 780,000 distinct CDR3 sequences, around 45% being singletons. This chain uses TRBV21-1 with TRBJ1-2; TRBD1, the table's D call, was not compared with the DNA. TRBV21-1 is marked as a pseudogene. This clonotype was obtained from a man older than 75 in good health. What was sequenced was blood. The CDR3 nucleotides read TGTGCCAGCAGCAAAGTGGACAGGAAGCCTCCCGGCGTCTGGCATGGCTACACCTTC. Translation: CASSKVDRKPPGVWHGYTF.